Following are 8 T cell receptor beta chains from one sample sequenced in a study of beta chain features in type 1 diabetes. Expressed TCRB transcripts were sequenced because the isolated RNA had all been reverse transcribed beforehand. Repertoires were generated with immunoSEQ multiplex PCR, while TCRdb's copy carries only in-frame clones and drops some. The sample holds hundreds of thousands of clones, around 13% seen once. Sequenced: naive CD4+ T cells from blood. Every receptor here comes from a man younger than 40 in good health.

This chain links TRBV7-2 with TRBJ2-1, with a weak D call TRBD2 (5 bases). The CDR3 extends over 15 amino acids. Trimming took off 1 base at V and 0 bases at J, with 7 bases between the two ends. CDR1 SGHTA and CDR2 FQGNSA come from the germline V gene. CDR3 region: CASSLGGVSYNEQFF. The CDR3 DNA sequence: TGTGCCAGCAGCTTAGGGGGAGTCTCCTACAATGAGCAGTTCTTC.

The genes are TRBV6-6 and TRBJ2-3; a weak D match, TRBD2 (5 bases). CDR1 MNHNY and CDR2 SVGAGI come from the germline V gene (reference sequence). The CDR3 has 16 residues. V was pared by 5 bases and J by 2 bases, with 17 bases between. CDR3 in amino acids: CASSPLEIRATDTQYF. The CDR3 nucleotides read TGTGCCAGCAGTCCACTAGAGATCCGGGCCACAGATACGCAGTATTTT.

This clone was counted only a few times. The rearrangement links TRBV9 to TRBJ1-2, with 9 bases fitting TRBD1. The CDR3 is made up of 14 amino acids. Germline loops: CDR1 SGDLS, CDR2 YYNGEE. The V and J ends lost 4 bases and 7 bases, in that order; junction bases with no gene match: 8. CDR3 bases: TGTGCCAGCAGCATAGGGACAGGGAGATTTGGCTACACCTTC. Amino acid sequence: CASSIGTGRFGYTF.

This clone was detected only a few times. CDR3 in amino acids: CASSPTSGGAVETQYF. CDR3 DNA sequence: TGTGCCAGCAGCCCAACTAGCGGGGGGGCGGTCGAGACCCAGTACTTC. The chain couples TRBV7-2 to TRBJ2-5, with 13 nucleotides matching TRBD2. Germline loops: CDR1 SGHTA, CDR2 FQGNSA. This CDR3 contains 16 residues. V shed 5 bases, J shed 5 bases, and the junction held 8 bases outside the gene matches. Full variable domain (remainder filled in from reference TRBV7-2 and TRBJ2-5): GAGVSQSPSNKVTEKGKDVELRCDPISGHTALYWYRQSLGQGLEFLIYFQGNSAPDKSGLPSDRFSAERTGGSVSTLTIQRTQQEDSAVYLCASSPTSGGAVETQYFGPGTRLLVL.

The V and J genes are TRBV11-3 and TRBJ2-1; 13 bases are shared with TRBD2. The CDR3 has 19 residues. Germline CDR1 is SGHNT and CDR2 is YENEEA. The V segment lost 2 bases and the J segment 6 bases; nucleotides outside the gene matches: 13. The CDR3 protein is CASSLFSTSGRAFSNEQFF. CDR3 nucleotide sequence: TGTGCCAGCAGCTTATTCAGCACTAGCGGGAGGGCCTTTAGCAATGAGCAGTTCTTC.

Concerning this clone: The same CDR3 is also encoded by other DNA sequences in this sample. The chain is built from TRBV7-2 and TRBJ1-2; 7 nucleotides match TRBD1. The CDR3 runs 12 residues. CDR1 SGHTA and CDR2 FQGNSA come from the germline V gene. Trimming removed 4 bases from V and 5 bases from J; junction bases left unmatched: 1. CDR3: CASSSQGYGYTF. The DNA of the CDR3 is TGTGCCAGCAGCTCACAGGGGTATGGCTACACCTTC. The variable domain in full, completed from reference TRBV7-2 and TRBJ1-2, reads GAGVSQSPSNKVTEKGKDVELRCDPISGHTALYWYRQSLGQGLEFLIYFQGNSAPDKSGLPSDRFSAERTGGSVSTLTIQRTQQEDSAVYLCASSSQGYGYTFGSGTRLTVV.

The rearrangement links TRBV4-3 to TRBJ1-6; no definite D call. Germline-derived CDR1 and CDR2 are LGHNA and YSLEER. This CDR3 region has 13 residues. V was cut by 3 bases and J by 7 bases, with 7 bases left in between. CDR3 nucleotides: TGCGCCAGCAGCCAGCGACCAAATTCACCCCTCCACTTT. It encodes CASSQRPNSPLHF.

DNA of the CDR3: TGTGCCAGCACCCAAATCTCCACAGATACGCAGTATTTT. This sequence encodes CASTQISTDTQYF. The chain combines TRBV25-1 with TRBJ2-3; D gene unclear. Trimming removed 7 bases from V and 2 bases from J, with 10 bases in between. The CDR3 extends over 13 amino acids. CDR1 is MGHDK and CDR2 is SYGVNS in the germline V gene.